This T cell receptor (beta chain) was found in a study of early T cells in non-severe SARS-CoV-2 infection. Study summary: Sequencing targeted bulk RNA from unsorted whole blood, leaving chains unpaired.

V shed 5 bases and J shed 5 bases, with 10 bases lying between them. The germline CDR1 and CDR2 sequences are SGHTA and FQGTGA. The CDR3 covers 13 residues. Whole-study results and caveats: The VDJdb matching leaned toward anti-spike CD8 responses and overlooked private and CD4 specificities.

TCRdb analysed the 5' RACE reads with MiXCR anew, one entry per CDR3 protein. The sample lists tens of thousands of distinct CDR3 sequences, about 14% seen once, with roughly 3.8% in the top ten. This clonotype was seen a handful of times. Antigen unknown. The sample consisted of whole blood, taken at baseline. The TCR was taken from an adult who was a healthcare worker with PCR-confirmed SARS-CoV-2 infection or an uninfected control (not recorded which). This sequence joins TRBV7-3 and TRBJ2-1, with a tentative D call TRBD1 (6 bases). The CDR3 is CASSPGQNNEQFF. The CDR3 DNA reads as TGTGCCAGCAGCCCGGGACAAAACAATGAGCAGTTCTTC. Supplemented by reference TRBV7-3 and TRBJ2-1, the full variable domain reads GAGVSQTPSNKVTEKGKYVELRCDPISGHTALYWYRQSLGQGPEFLIYFQGTGAADDSGLPNDRFFAVRPEGSVSTLKIQRTERGDSAVYLCASSPGQNNEQFFGPGTRLTVL.